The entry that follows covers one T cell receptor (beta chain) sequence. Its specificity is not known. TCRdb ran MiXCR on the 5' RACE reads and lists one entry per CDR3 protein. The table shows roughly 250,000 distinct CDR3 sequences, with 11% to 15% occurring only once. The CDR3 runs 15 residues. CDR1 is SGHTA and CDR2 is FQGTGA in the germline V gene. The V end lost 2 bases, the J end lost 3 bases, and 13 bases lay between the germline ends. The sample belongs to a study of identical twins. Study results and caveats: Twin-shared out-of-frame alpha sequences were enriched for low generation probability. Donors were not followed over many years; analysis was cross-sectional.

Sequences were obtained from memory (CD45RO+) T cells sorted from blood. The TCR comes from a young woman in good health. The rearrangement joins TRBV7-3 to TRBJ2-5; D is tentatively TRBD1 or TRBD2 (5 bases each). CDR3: CASSLGTPSEETQYF. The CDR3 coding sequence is TGTGCCAGCAGCTTAGGGACCCCATCGGAAGAGACCCAGTACTTC.